Sequencing of this TCR beta chain was carried out in a study of cytomegalovirus exposure and HLA in healthy donors (dated by TCRdb to 2017 to 2019). Broadly, across the study: In an earlier analysis of approximately 500 of the donors, 250 to 300 Gb of sequence data and some 100 million unique TCR beta sequences from 180 million or so T cells were reported. HLA typing covered class I and class II loci at four-digit resolution. On average, about 200,000 unique TCR beta nucleotide sequences were sequenced per donor among 398 genotyped donors of the cohort, with roughly 19% of those sequences being non-productive. High-throughput TCR immunosequencing, statistical association of individual TCRs with disease status, and machine learning were combined to predict cytomegalovirus infection status. Rather than using new phenotypic data, the later analysis identified candidate immune exposures from TCR beta sequences and from how often those sequences occurred across donors. An earlier analysis of 587 of the donors applied high-throughput TCR beta sequencing to assess whether each TCR beta V gene segment acted as functional or pseudogenic. Among the roughly 400 genotyped donors, 75% to 90% belonged to the genetic ancestry cluster associated with self-reported Caucasian donors. The number of donors typed differed by locus, with roughly 620-640 for A, B, C, DRB1 and DQB1, around 500 for DQA1, 600 to 610 for DPA1, and some 440 for DPB1. The study used immunosequencing to profile the T cell repertoires of 670 or so subjects and linked those repertoires to cytomegalovirus serostatus. Roughly five DR-DQ haplotypes were handled as single units for association and clustering, since linkage in the cohort was strong. In addition to the first cohort of 666 subjects, a separate validation cohort of 120 different subjects was used. To study patterns of TCR occurrence, a later analysis re-analyzed previously published TCR beta repertoires from just over 650 donors and added high-resolution HLA genotyping. The study aimed to test whether cataloging public T cell receptors could reveal signatures of past pathogen exposure. Every discovery cohort repertoire had been produced on one sequencing platform. Around 320 gigabases of sequencing data and 70 million to 85 million unique TCR sequences were included in an early release covering around 650 HLA-typed donors. Alongside the repertoire data, information on donor age, sex, ethnicity and CMV serostatus was compiled. In a later genetic analysis, genome-wide SNP genotypes for 398 of the 666 donors were used, and that subset was treated as a discovery cohort.

Overall study outcomes, separate from this receptor: In an earlier analysis of about 600 of the donors, most TCR beta V segments appeared in productive rearrangements about 90% or about 30% of the time, broadly matching IMGT annotations. Because HLA typing was missing for some donors at each locus, association tests included only the typed subset. Immune exposure information for the cohort was limited to CMV serostatus. Across donors, most TCR sequences were observed very rarely, whereas some public TCRs were present in many individuals. In a later analysis, HLA-associated TCR beta chains showed more clonal expansion and lower generation probabilities than non-associated chains that were equally common. In both the original and validation cohorts, the classifier was reported to diagnose cytomegalovirus status with high specificity and sensitivity. Strong co-occurrence of HLA alleles, especially DR and DQ, made assigning TCR associations to individual alleles difficult. A later genetic analysis reported fewer N-insertions in productive TCRs among donors in an Asian-associated ancestry cluster than the approximately 670-donor mean. The 87-base-pair reads could not distinguish some IMGT-functional V segments, including TRBV6-2 and TRBV6-3, so those segments were excluded. According to a later analysis, most CMV-associated TCR beta chains appeared to be HLA-restricted, and the HLA associations seemed to be driven largely by CMV exposure. The cohort was sequenced for TCR beta chains only, and without alpha or paired-chain data the features that could be detected were limited. A cluster of highly shared sequence variants was judged likely to represent a technical artifact of the sequencing pipeline. Because counts were too low, some 17 rarely observed V segments, including chromosome 9 orphons, were excluded from the earlier analysis of 587 of the donors. The presence/absence analyses assumed that sequencing depth was roughly uniform across donors, and that assumption may not be true. A later analysis associated 16,951 TCR beta sequences with specific HLA alleles at a false discovery rate of 0.05. The study gave a list of some 150 TCR beta chains associated with cytomegalovirus. In vitro tests confirmed that a few of the cytomegalovirus-associated TCR beta chains recognize cytomegalovirus antigens. A further reported finding was that TCR beta sequences accurately predicted the HLA-A and HLA-B alleles for most subjects in the first cohort. Several of the top co-occurrence clusters appeared to be linked to parvovirus B19, influenza, CMV and Epstein-Barr virus, according to a later analysis. A later genetic analysis associated a missense DCLRE1C variant with V-gene and J-gene trimming of TCR beta chains, and an independent cohort replicated the association. A later analysis found that TCR association rates varied across HLA loci, with DRB1 alleles showing the most associated TCRs and HLA-C alleles the fewest. Linkage disequilibrium might explain the correlated functional status among segregating V segments, but an unknown experimental factor could not be ruled out. The authors suggested that the approach could potentially be extended to other disease states and immunological phenotypes.

Library method: the immunoSEQ multiplex PCR assay. A mixture of 60 forward primers for TCR Vbeta segments and 13 reverse primers for TCR Jbeta segments was used in the multiplex PCR. A multiplex PCR assay on genomic DNA amplified the CDR3 region of rearranged TCR beta genes. The amplified TCR beta libraries were sequenced on the Illumina HiSeq System as 87-base-pair reads. Concerning the study's data processing: In a later analysis, 80 million or so unique TCR beta chains were counted across the approximately 670 repertoires, and roughly 11 million of these chains were shared by at least two donors. A nearest-neighbor algorithm error-corrected the raw reads and collapsed the reads into unique sequences, merging closely related sequences to remove PCR and sequencing errors. Alignment of CDR3 sequences to IMGT reference sequences was used to assign V, D and J gene segments. For a sequence to be retained, a match of at least six nucleotides was required to both a V gene segment and a J gene segment. A rearrangement was called productive if the CDR3 had no stop codons and remained in frame with V and J, and every other rearrangement was called non-productive. CDR3 was defined according to IMGT convention as the region running from the second conserved V-encoded cysteine to the conserved J-encoded phenylalanine. The earlier analysis of a few hundred of the donors excluded any sequence lacking an unambiguous match to a single V gene segment. An earlier analysis of under 750 of the donors called V segments functional above 56.7% productive rearrangements and segregating when the between-donor standard deviation exceeded 5%. To diagnose cytomegalovirus status from the catalog of TCR beta chain sequences, a statistical classification framework was built. In a later analysis, TCR nucleotide sequences were compared against IMGT/GENE-DB human TR gene sequences so that V and J genes could be assigned. Using the TCRdist pipeline, a later analysis assigned CDR3 sequences along with most-parsimonious VDJ recombination scenarios. A later analysis defined each TCR beta chain by its CDR3 amino acid sequence plus V-gene family, and excluded reads lacking a unique V-gene family. A later analysis removed several hundred highly shared, low-generation-probability nucleotide sequences to deal with suspected cross-contamination and a sequencing artifact. A later analysis calculated a clonal expansion index for each public chain from normalized within-repertoire ranks of inferred template counts. In a later analysis, generation probabilities were computed with a VDJ recombination model fitted to out-of-frame rearrangements, and the resulting probabilities were checked against IGoR. In a later analysis, hypergeometric tests were used to score TCR-TCR, TCR-HLA and TCR-CMV co-occurrence, with a repertoire-size bias correction applied to TCR pairs. To estimate false discovery rates, a later analysis permuted the HLA or CMV assignments 20 times. In a later analysis, co-occurring TCRs were grouped with DBSCAN, and TCRdist sequence similarity was added when clustering was performed within HLA-allele-positive subsets. Repertoires with fewer than 30,000 or more than 120,000 public chains were left out of co-occurrence clustering, as were five repertoires with anomalous nucleotide sharing. In TCRdb, the immuneACCESS table is reduced to in-frame sequences with V and J assigned. These tables do not hold every clone; where another copy was compared, an unresolved V gene accounts for under half, and the others remain unexplained. The V and J calls and clone size come from that table; D and trimming were worked out from the DNA. For this sample there are about 97,000 clones; 55% to 80% appear just once. The top ten clones comprise over 4% of the sample.

The cohort consisted of approximately 670 healthy bone marrow donors. At the time of sampling, every cohort member was nominally healthy, though immune exposures that went unrecorded were likely present. CMV serostatus was positive for approximately 300 and negative for about 55% of the roughly 670 cohort members, and was not recorded for this donor. Every donor gave a peripheral blood sample, and the peripheral blood mononuclear cells from that sample were used for TCR beta sequencing. Genomic DNA extraction from the blood cell samples was performed with the Qiagen DNeasy Blood Extraction Kit. CDR1 SNHLY and CDR2 FYNNEI are derived from the germline V gene. V is pared back by 4 bases and J by 6 bases, with 18 bases lying between the germline termini. There are 16 amino acids in the CDR3, from cysteine to phenylalanine inclusive. Just the 48-base CDR3 DNA is kept, in frame starting at base 1. The sample holds a few counts of this clone. This receptor's antigen is unknown. No clone much larger than this one lies a single base away; base qualities are absent.

Sequences were obtained from PBMCs. The chain joins TRBV2 to TRBJ1-4; the D gene is perhaps TRBD1, on 6 matching bases. The receptor comes from a human donor in good health. The CDR3 amino acid sequence is: CASSVPLQGKDEKLFF. At the DNA level, the sequence is TGTGCCAGCAGTGTCCCCCTCCAGGGGAAGGATGAAAAACTGTTTTTT.